Described below is a single TCR beta chain sequence and its context. What it binds is unknown. Every patient had relapsed following autologous stem cell transplantation, and cohorts differed in brentuximab vedotin exposure. The investigators isolated CD8+ T cells from thawed PBMCs using magnetic negative selection. This CDR3 has 16 amino acids. Data came from immunoSEQ multiplex PCR; TCRdb stores just in-frame clones and leaves some out. The sample shows some 1,500 clones, 60% to 70% of them seen only once. The data derive from a study of PD-1 blockade in classical Hodgkin lymphoma. Study outcomes and limitations: Newly diagnosed patients were said to have less baseline TCR diversity than healthy donors did.

The sequences come from CD8+ T cells from blood, collected at baseline. This clonotype was obtained from a human donor with classical Hodgkin lymphoma. This chain connects TRBV21-1 to TRBJ2-1; the D segment call TRBD2 is taken from the table without a DNA check. TRBV21-1 is assigned pseudogene status. The CDR3, as DNA: TGTGCCAGCAGCACACAAAGCGGGCCTGTTTACAATGAGCAGTTCTTC. Translating it yields CASSTQSGPVYNEQFF.